The rows below give T cell receptor beta chains drawn from one sample of a study of OX40 agonist ivuxolimab in advanced cancers. Assay used: immunoSEQ multiplex PCR; TCRdb lists only in-frame clones, some missing. The table records approximately 77,000 clones, about 90% of them present only once. Sequencing was performed on CD4+ or CD8+ T cells sorted from blood, taken in a trial of the OX40 agonist ivuxolimab. Source of these receptors: an adult with an advanced solid tumor such as melanoma, head and neck, liver or kidney cancer. Both conserved end residues are part of each CDR3. Fields, in order: CDR3 protein, CDR3 DNA, V gene, clone size, J gene, D gene. D genes are given only for firm matches. Size is omitted from some rows. Given values are once, few, many or a class for expanded clones.

CASSSSAGQGMETQYF,TGTGCCAGCAGTTCTTCCGCGGGACAGGGGATGGAGACCCAGTACTTC,TRBV7-9,.,TRBJ2-5,TRBD1
CASSQLRLGVAGELFF,TGTGCCAGCAGCCAATTAAGACTGGGAGTAGCCGGGGAGCTGTTTTTT,TRBV4-2,.,TRBJ2-2,.
CASSVVSSGRGYNEQFF,TGTGCCAGCAGCGTAGTCTCTAGCGGGAGGGGTTACAATGAGCAGTTCTTC,TRBV9,.,TRBJ2-1,TRBD2
CASSKGWSYEQYF,TGTGCCAGTAGTAAGGGGTGGTCCTACGAGCAGTACTTC,TRBV19,once,TRBJ2-7,.
CASSQGWVTEAFF,TGTGCCAGCAGCCAAGGCTGGGTCACTGAAGCTTTCTTT,TRBV28,few,TRBJ1-1,.
CASSLEQGTEAFF,TGTGCCAGCAGCCTAGAACAGGGTACTGAAGCTTTCTTT,TRBV5-6,.,TRBJ1-1,.
CASSYYTSGYMEQYF,TGTGCCAGCAGCTACTATACTAGCGGGTACATGGAGCAGTACTTC,TRBV6-6,.,TRBJ2-7,TRBD2
CASSTIRNTEAFF,TGTGCCAGTAGTACTATTCGGAACACTGAAGCTTTCTTT,TRBV19,few,TRBJ1-1,.
CASIGAGDTGELFF,TGTGCCAGCATTGGGGCAGGGGACACCGGGGAGCTGTTTTTT,TRBV2,.,TRBJ2-2,.
CASSELPRGALDTQYF,TGTGCCAGCAGTGAACTTCCACGTGGGGCACTGGATACGCAGTATTTT,TRBV6-1,.,TRBJ2-3,.
CSGKTGQHTDTQYF,TGCAGCGGAAAAACGGGACAGCACACAGATACGCAGTATTTT,TRBV29-1,.,TRBJ2-3,TRBD1
CSVQIWGSTNEKLFF,TGCAGCGTTCAAATATGGGGATCCACTAATGAAAAACTGTTTTTT,TRBV29-1,.,TRBJ1-4,.
CATRTGGDTEAFF,TGTGCCACCCGGACAGGGGGAGACACTGAAGCTTTCTTT,TRBV19,.,TRBJ1-1,TRBD1
CASSSGLWHGYTF,TGTGCCAGCAGCTCAGGGTTATGGCATGGCTACACCTTC,TRBV5-6,.,TRBJ1-2,.
CASSPRVFHGTEAFF,TGTGCCAGCTCACCACGAGTATTCCACGGCACTGAAGCTTTCTTT,TRBV18,once,TRBJ1-1,.
CASSLSDSLNQPQHF,TGTGCTAGCAGCTTATCGGACAGCCTCAATCAGCCCCAGCATTTT,TRBV7-7,.,TRBJ1-5,.
CASSLDSTVEAFF,TGTGCCAGCAGCTTAGATAGTACGGTTGAAGCTTTCTTT,TRBV11-3,.,TRBJ1-1,.
CASSPPGTPTNEKLFF,TGTGCCAGCAGCCCACCTGGGACACCAACTAATGAAAAACTGTTTTTT,TRBV9,.,TRBJ1-4,.
CASSRTGTDSYEQYF,TGCGCCAGCAGCCGTACCGGGACTGACTCCTACGAGCAGTACTTC,TRBV5-1,.,TRBJ2-7,.
CASRSTGGAYGYTF,TGTGCCAGCAGATCAACAGGGGGCGCGTATGGCTACACCTTC,TRBV28,once,TRBJ1-2,TRBD1
CSVQRQETQYF,TGCAGCGTCCAAAGACAAGAGACCCAGTACTTC,TRBV29-1,.,TRBJ2-5,.
CASSLFSGTDTQYF,TGTGCCAGCAGCTTATTTAGCGGTACAGATACGCAGTATTTT,TRBV7-2,.,TRBJ2-3,.
CAIRGRVGGAETQYF,TGTGCCATCAGGGGGAGGGTCGGGGGCGCGGAGACCCAGTACTTC,TRBV10-3,.,TRBJ2-5,.
CASSQLAGTYEQYF,TGCGCCAGCAGCCAACTAGCGGGAACCTACGAGCAGTACTTC,TRBV4-3,.,TRBJ2-7,TRBD2
CASSSDGTGGGKNGYTF,TGTGCCAGTAGTAGTGATGGGACAGGGGGCGGGAAAAATGGCTACACCTTC,TRBV19,.,TRBJ1-2,TRBD1
CASSYSGVNTEAFF,TGTGCCAGCAGTTACTCAGGGGTGAACACTGAAGCTTTCTTT,TRBV6-6,.,TRBJ1-1,.